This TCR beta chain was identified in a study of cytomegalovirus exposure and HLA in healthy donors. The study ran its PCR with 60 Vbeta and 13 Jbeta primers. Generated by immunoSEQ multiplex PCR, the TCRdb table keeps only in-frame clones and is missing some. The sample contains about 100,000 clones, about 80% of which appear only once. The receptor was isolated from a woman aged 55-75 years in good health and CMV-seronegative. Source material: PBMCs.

This chain's CDR3 is CASSIRDRAGNEQFF. The CDR3 DNA sequence: TGTGCCAGTAGTATTAGGGACAGGGCGGGCAATGAGCAGTTCTTC. The chain recombines TRBV19 with TRBJ2-1, with TRBD1 identical over 9 bases. Losses at the gene ends were 3 bases for V and 6 bases for J; bases not matched to a gene: 6. Germline V lookup: CDR1 LNHDA, CDR2 SQIVND (reference sequence). The CDR3 sequence is 15 residues long.